One T cell receptor (beta chain) is described in this entry. Only in-frame clones appear in the TCRdb table, and some are missing; sequencing was by immunoSEQ multiplex PCR. Of about 270,000 clones detected, roughly nine tenths appear once; the ten largest clones hold 3%. This entry belongs to a study of blood T cell repertoires in COVID-19. Study summary: The United States, Italy and Spain provided the acute and convalescent COVID-19 samples.

V lost 6 bases and J lost 4; bases outside the gene matches: 8. Germline CDR1 is MNHEY and CDR2 is SVGAGI. The length of the CDR3 is 15 residues. Grouping used clinical history reported by participants in a survey and questionnaire. The J gene is TRBJ1-3, the V gene TRBV6-5; 8 bases are shared with TRBD1. The sample taken for sequencing was PBMCs or T cells enriched from blood (not recorded which). The origin of this receptor is a woman aged 50 to 60 who had recovered from COVID-19. The CDR3 bases are TGTGCCAGCAGCGATCCCCGGACAGGGGGAAACACCATATATTTT. Its translation is CASSDPRTGGNTIYF.